These 29 T cell receptor beta chains came from one sample sequenced in a study of CD8 T cells in Susac syndrome. The RNA, about 0.45 to 1 ug, was put through reverse transcription using random hexamers. TCRdb independently ran MiXCR on the immunoSEQ multiplex PCR reads; one entry per CDR3 protein. The sample contains about 89,000 distinct CDR3 sequences, over 85% of which appear only once. Sample: CD8+ T cells from PBMCs. The receptors come from a human donor in good health.

The chain carries TRBV5-6 and TRBJ2-3; D gene unclear. There are 12 residues in the CDR3. Germline V CDR1 and CDR2: SGHDT, YYEEEE. V lost 3 bases and J lost 4, with 6 bases in between. The CDR3 region has the DNA TGTGCCAGCAGCTGGCTTTCAGATACGCAGTATTTT. It specifies CASSWLSDTQYF.

This chain links TRBV12-5 with TRBJ2-7, with 8 bases identical to TRBD2. The CDR3 has 12 amino acids. Germline values: CDR1 LGHNT, CDR2 FRNRAP. Trimming at V came to 6 bases and at J to 4 bases, leaving 2 bases not matched to a gene. This CDR3 is CASGLAVYEQYF. CDR3 in DNA: TGTGCTAGTGGACTAGCGGTTTACGAGCAGTACTTC. Complete variable domain (other parts from reference TRBV12-5 and TRBJ2-7): DARVTQTPRHKVTEMGQEVTMRCQPILGHNTVFWYRQTMMQGLELLAYFRNRAPLDDSGMPKDRFSAEMPDATLATLKIQPSEPRDSAVYFCASGLAVYEQYFGPGTRLTVT.

The chain has TRBV6-1 and TRBJ2-1; possibly TRBD2 for D (6 bases). V was clipped by 3 bases and J by 7 bases, with 7 bases between them. This CDR3 region has 12 residues. Germline values: CDR1 MNHNS, CDR2 SASEGT. The CDR3: CASSEGGNEQFF. CDR3 bases: TGTGCCAGCAGTGAGGGAGGTAATGAGCAGTTCTTC.

This clonotype has a single count. The chain has TRBV29-1 and TRBJ1-4; 9 bases match TRBD1. Germline assignment: CDR1 SQVTM and CDR2 ANQGSEA. V was pared by 5 bases and J by 3 bases, with 1 base of the junction left unmatched. The length of the CDR3 is 13 residues. CDR3 protein: CSVRTGANEKLFF. The CDR3 region has the DNA TGCAGCGTTAGGACAGGGGCTAATGAAAAACTGTTTTTT. The full variable domain, in which reference TRBV29-1 and TRBJ1-4 provide the parts outside the CDR3, is SAVISQKPSRDICQRGTSLTIQCQVDSQVTMMFWYRQQPGQSLTLIATANQGSEATYESGFVIDKFPISRPNLTFSTLTVSNMSPEDSSIYLCSVRTGANEKLFFGSGTQLSVL.

The chain is built from TRBV29-1 and TRBJ1-1; no clear D gene. CDR1 and CDR2 (germline): SQVTM, ANQGSEA. The V end was cut by 8 bases, the J end by 3 bases, with 10 bases between. This CDR3 has 11 amino acids. The CDR3 reads CSLGRDTEAFF. The CDR3 coding sequence is TGCAGCCTAGGGCGGGACACTGAAGCTTTCTTT. The full variable domain, with the rest looked up from reference TRBV29-1 and TRBJ1-1, is SAVISQKPSRDICQRGTSLTIQCQVDSQVTMMFWYRQQPGQSLTLIATANQGSEATYESGFVIDKFPISRPNLTFSTLTVSNMSPEDSSIYLCSLGRDTEAFFGQGTRLTVV.

V usage is TRBV12-3 or TRBV12-4 and J usage is TRBJ2-2, with D perhaps assigned TRBD1 or TRBD2 (5 bases each). Trimming removed 6 bases at V and 5 bases at J, with 16 bases between. The CDR3 contains 15 residues. DNA of the CDR3: TGTGCCAGCAGCCCCACGGGACCCGGGACCGGGGAGCTGTTTTTT. As protein: CASSPTGPGTGELFF.

The rearrangement joins TRBV12-3 or TRBV12-4 to TRBJ1-1, with TRBD1 as a possible D gene (6 bases). The CDR3 is made up of 11 amino acids. The V and J ends lost 8 bases and 4 bases respectively, with 8 bases between them. The CDR3 loop is CASVGGTEAFF. As DNA, the CDR3 is TGTGCCAGCGTAGGGGGCACTGAAGCTTTCTTT.

The V call is TRBV6-5, the J call TRBJ2-1; the D gene is possibly TRBD1 (6 bases). Germline V lookup: CDR1 MNHEY, CDR2 SVGAGI. CDR3 length equals 12 residues. The V end lost 8 bases, the J end lost 6 bases, and 11 bases lay between the germline ends. The CDR3 bases are TGTGCCAGCGGCAGGGGCAGCAATGAGCAGTTCTTC. This sequence encodes CASGRGSNEQFF.

The chain couples TRBV6-1 to TRBJ1-2; D is possibly TRBD1 (5 bases). The length of the CDR3 is 14 residues. Per germline, CDR1 MNHNS and CDR2 SASEGT. V was cut by 7 bases and J by 0 bases, with 12 bases left in between. The CDR3 DNA follows: TGTGCCAGCATGGGGGAGGGAGCTAACTATGGCTACACCTTC. Translating gives CASMGEGANYGYTF.

The J gene is TRBJ2-3, the V gene TRBV13, with 7 bases that match TRBD2. Trimming at V came to 5 bases and at J to 4 bases, leaving 9 bases not matched to a gene. CDR3 length: 15 amino acids. Germline V gene lookup returns CDR1 PRHDT and CDR2 FYEKMQ (reference sequence). CDR3 protein: CASSGGLVEADTQYF. CDR3 in DNA: TGTGCCAGCAGCGGAGGACTAGTTGAAGCAGATACGCAGTATTTT.

The V gene is TRBV5-1, the J gene TRBJ1-1, with 7 nucleotides matching TRBD1. The CDR3 spans 14 residues. V was pared by 5 bases and J by 1 base, with 5 bases of the junction left unmatched. Germline V lookup: CDR1 SGHRS, CDR2 YFSETQ. The CDR3 DNA follows: TGCGCCAGCAGTTGGGACAGCGCGAACACTGAAGCTTTCTTT. Residues: CASSWDSANTEAFF.

Only a few counts were recorded for this clonotype. The V call is TRBV6-5, the J call TRBJ1-1; D remains unclear. Germline V gene sequence: CDR1 MNHEY, CDR2 SVGAGI. The CDR3 is made up of 13 amino acids. V dropped 3 bases and J dropped 1 base, with 6 bases sitting between them. Here the CDR3 DNA reads TGTGCCAGCAGTTATTTGGGGAACACTGAAGCTTTCTTT. It codes for CASSYLGNTEAFF.

Only one count was recorded for this clonotype. The J gene is TRBJ2-3, the V gene TRBV14; 7 bases are shared with TRBD2. This CDR3 contains 16 residues. CDR1 is SGHDN, CDR2 FVKESK, per germline. With 0 bases clipped from V and 5 bases from J, the junction kept 8 bases outside the gene matches. CDR3 region: CASSQDERLARDTQYF. The CDR3 DNA follows: TGTGCCAGCAGCCAAGATGAGAGACTAGCAAGAGATACGCAGTATTTT.

This chain uses TRBV29-1 with TRBJ1-2; no definite D call. Trimming left V 3 bases short and J 5 bases short, with 13 bases between. Germline CDR1 is SQVTM and CDR2 is ANQGSEA. The CDR3 covers 13 residues. The CDR3 DNA is TGCAGCGTTGAGAAGCTGGGGATTTATGGCTACACCTTC. Translation gives CSVEKLGIYGYTF.

V gene TRBV6-6 combines with J gene TRBJ2-3; a weak D match, TRBD2 (7 bases). Trimming removed 2 bases from V and 3 bases from J, with 12 bases in between. This CDR3 is built from 15 residues. Germline V CDR1 and CDR2: MNHNY, SVGAGI (reference sequence). CDR3 sequence reads: CASSYGGAHTDTQYF. Written as DNA, the CDR3 is TGTGCCAGCAGTTACGGGGGGGCGCATACAGATACGCAGTATTTT.

This clonotype was picked up one time. The chain employs TRBV13 and TRBJ1-1, with 10 bases aligning to TRBD1. The CDR3 runs to 15 residues. With 5 bases clipped from V and 5 bases from J, the junction kept 8 bases outside the gene matches. CDR1 PRHDT and CDR2 FYEKMQ come from the germline V gene (reference sequence). The CDR3 here is CASSPTRDRGTEAFF. In DNA form, the CDR3 reads TGTGCCAGCAGCCCCACCCGGGACAGGGGAACTGAAGCTTTCTTT.

The V gene is TRBV5-4, the J gene TRBJ2-5; possibly TRBD2 for D (5 bases). Looked up from germline, CDR1 is SGHNT and CDR2 is YYREEE (reference sequence). V was cut by 2 bases and J by 2 bases, with 10 bases left in between. This CDR3 region has 14 residues. As DNA, the CDR3 is TGTGCCAGCAGCTTAAGCGGCTTGCAAGAGACCCAGTACTTC. As protein: CASSLSGLQETQYF.

This chain joins TRBV29-1 and TRBJ1-2, with D hard to call. V was pared by 0 bases and J by 8 bases, with 7 bases between. The CDR3 is 11 residues long. Per germline, CDR1 SQVTM and CDR2 ANQGSEA. The DNA of the CDR3 is TGCAGCGTTGAAGACAGTTTCGGCTACACCTTC. Its translation is CSVEDSFGYTF.

The chain employs TRBV5-8 and TRBJ2-2; D possibly corresponds to TRBD2 (5 bases). V was pared by 10 bases and J by 6 bases, with 13 bases between. Germline V gene data show CDR1 as SGHTS and CDR2 as YDEGEE. The CDR3 has 12 residues. CDR3 nucleotide sequence: TGTGCCGGCTACGGGGATTCCGGGGAGCTGTTTTTT. As protein: CAGYGDSGELFF. Based on the CDR3 plus reference TRBV5-8 and TRBJ2-2, the full variable domain is EAGVTQSPTHLIKTRGQQATLRCSPISGHTSVYWYQQALGLGLQFLLWYDEGEERNRGNFPPRFSGRQFPNYSSELNVNALELEDSALYLCAGYGDSGELFFGEGSRLTVL.

This chain connects TRBV18 to TRBJ2-1, with D possibly TRBD2 on 6 matching bases. CDR1 KGHSH and CDR2 LQKENI come from the germline V gene. V lost 0 bases and J lost 6, with 12 bases in between. The CDR3 totals 15 residues. The CDR3 DNA is TGTGCCAGCTCACCACCGACCGGAGGGGCCAATGAGCAGTTCTTC. Its protein product is CASSPPTGGANEQFF.

The chain combines TRBV30 with TRBJ1-4; 9 nucleotides match TRBD1. The CDR3 totals 15 residues. With 2 bases clipped from V and 7 bases from J, the junction kept 8 bases outside the gene matches. Germline CDR1 reads GTSNPN; CDR2 reads SVGIG (reference sequence). The CDR3 sequence: CAWSFGTGLSEKLFF. The CDR3 DNA reads as TGTGCCTGGAGTTTCGGGACAGGGCTAAGTGAAAAACTGTTTTTT.

The rearrangement links TRBV5-1 to TRBJ2-6, with 7 bases aligning to TRBD2. Germline values: CDR1 SGHRS, CDR2 YFSETQ. Trimming removed 1 base from V and 0 bases from J; junction bases left unmatched: 7. The CDR3 extends over 18 amino acids. In nucleotides, the CDR3 is TGCGCCAGCAGCTTGAGGGTCAGGGACTACTCTGGGGCCAACGTCCTGACTTTC. Translation gives CASSLRVRDYSGANVLTF.

This chain uses TRBV27 with TRBJ2-7; D gene unclear. Germline V gene sequence: CDR1 MNHEY, CDR2 SMNVEV (reference sequence). The V and J ends lost 3 bases and 4 bases respectively, with 10 bases between them. CDR3 size: 13 residues. The CDR3 DNA sequence: TGTGCCAGCAGTTTCGGCCCAATGTACGAGCAGTACTTC. Its protein is CASSFGPMYEQYF.

V gene TRBV13 combines with J gene TRBJ2-1; 14 bases map to TRBD2. Germline lookup yields CDR1 PRHDT and CDR2 FYEKMQ (reference sequence). The CDR3 covers 16 residues. V gave up 3 bases and J gave up 8 bases; unmatched junction bases: 6. The chain's CDR3 is CASSLGTSGGLDEQFF. In DNA, the CDR3 is TGTGCCAGCAGCTTGGGGACTAGCGGGGGCCTCGATGAGCAGTTCTTC. Full variable domain (outside the CDR3, taken from reference TRBV13 and TRBJ2-1): AAGVIQSPRHLIKEKRETATLKCYPIPRHDTVYWYQQGPGQDPQFLISFYEKMQSDKGSIPDRFSAQQFSDYHSELNMSSLELGDSALYFCASSLGTSGGLDEQFFGPGTRLTVL.

The rearrangement links TRBV7-2 to TRBJ2-1; D may be TRBD2 (7 bases). The V gene lost 1 base and the J gene lost 7 bases, with 17 bases spanning the gap. Germline V lookup: CDR1 SGHTA, CDR2 FQGNSA. The length of the CDR3 is 16 residues. The CDR3 here is CASSLGLGGLRNEQFF. In nucleotides, the CDR3 is TGTGCCAGCAGCTTAGGGCTGGGGGGGCTTCGGAATGAGCAGTTCTTC.

As DNA, the CDR3 is TGCGCCAGCAGTGAGAGGGAGACCCAGTACTTC. The encoded protein is CASSERETQYF. This chain joins TRBV10-2 and TRBJ2-5; D unresolved. Trimming stripped 2 bases from V and 5 bases from J, with 3 bases between. The CDR3 sequence is 11 residues long. Germline V gene data show CDR1 as WSHSY and CDR2 as SAAADI.

The rearrangement joins TRBV27 to TRBJ2-2; D is undetermined. Trimming took off 3 bases at V and 6 bases at J, with 2 bases between the two ends. The length of the CDR3 is 11 residues. Germline CDR1 is MNHEY and CDR2 is SMNVEV (reference sequence). CDR3 loop: CASSFAGELFF. CDR3 sequence (DNA): TGTGCCAGCAGTTTTGCCGGGGAGCTGTTTTTT.

This rearrangement joins TRBV13 to TRBJ2-6; a possible D gene is TRBD2 (5 bases). Germline V gene lookup returns CDR1 PRHDT and CDR2 FYEKMQ (reference sequence). The CDR3 has 13 amino acids. The germline V and J ends were trimmed by 8 bases and 6 bases, with 11 bases remaining between them. Here the CDR3 DNA reads TGTGCCAGCCCGGAGGCTTCGGCCAACGTCCTGACTTTC. Its translation: CASPEASANVLTF.

This chain connects TRBV3-1 to TRBJ1-1, with D possibly TRBD1 on 6 matching bases. Trimming removed 7 bases from V and 0 bases from J, with 18 bases in between. Germline CDR1 LGHDT, CDR2 YNNKEL (reference sequence). The CDR3 totals 16 residues. CDR3 in DNA: TGTGCCAGCACCCCTCGAGGGGGGACCGTGAACACTGAAGCTTTCTTT. It is translated as CASTPRGGTVNTEAFF.